This T cell receptor (beta chain) stems from a study of blood T cell repertoires in COVID-19. In the study overall: Samples taken during acute and convalescent COVID-19 were collected in the United States, Italy and Spain. Sample material is recorded as cDNA or gDNA derived from T cells, B-cell-depleted T cells, or PBMCs.

The table came from immunoSEQ multiplex PCR; TCRdb's copy has only in-frame clones and leaves some out. The profile shows around 200,000 clones, roughly 80% of them singletons. Germline CDR1 and CDR2: LNHDA and SQIVND (reference sequence). Trimming pared 7 bases from V and 4 bases from J, leaving 16 bases between. This CDR3 is 14 amino acids long. Specimen: peripheral blood. V is TRBV19 and J is TRBJ1-1, with D possibly being TRBD1 (5 bases). The receptor comes from a woman between 40 and 50 years old with active or convalescent COVID-19. CDR3 sequence reads: CASNSGAKTTEAFF. CDR3 nucleotide sequence: TGTGCCAGTAATAGCGGGGCGAAGACCACTGAAGCTTTCTTT.